The present T cell receptor (beta chain) was sequenced within a study of shared clonotypes between healthy human individuals. Notes on the study in general: When compared with the clonotypes that were shared by all four sorted-subset donors, the non-shared clonotypes turned out to have lower generation probabilities.

Selected positively for CCR7 and CD45RO-negative, naive CD8 cells excluded terminally differentiated effector memory CD45RA+ cells. The table came from immunoSEQ multiplex PCR; TCRdb's copy has only in-frame clones and leaves some out. The table lists 550,000 to 600,000 clones, 98% of them singletons. CDR1 is SGHRS, CDR2 YFSETQ, per germline. The length of the CDR3 is 15 residues. Trimming took 3 bases from V and 6 from J, leaving 16 bases between them. Worth noting for this clone: What it binds is not known.

The origin of this receptor is a man aged 25 to 40 in good health. Sequencing was carried out using naive CD8+ T cells sorted from blood. The chain is built from TRBV5-1 and TRBJ1-3; TRBD1 is a possible D gene (5 bases). The DNA for the CDR3 is TGCGCCAGCAGCTCCCGCGTACCGGGACCAAACACCATATATTTT. Residues: CASSSRVPGPNTIYF.